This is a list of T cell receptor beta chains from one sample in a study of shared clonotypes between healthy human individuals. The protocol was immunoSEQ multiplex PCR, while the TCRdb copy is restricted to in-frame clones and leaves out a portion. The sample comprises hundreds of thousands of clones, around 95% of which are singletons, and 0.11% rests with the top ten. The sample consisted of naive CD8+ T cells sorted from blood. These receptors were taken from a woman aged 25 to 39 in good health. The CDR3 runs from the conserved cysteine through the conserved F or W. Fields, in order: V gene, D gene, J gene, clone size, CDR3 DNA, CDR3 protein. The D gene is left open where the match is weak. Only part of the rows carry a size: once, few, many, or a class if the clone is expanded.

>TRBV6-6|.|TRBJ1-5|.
TGTGCCAGCAGTTACCCTGGGGTAAATCAGCCCCAGCATTTT
CASSYPGVNQPQHF
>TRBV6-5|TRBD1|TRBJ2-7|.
TGTGCCAGCGGACAGGGTGGTTCCTACGAGCAGTACTTC
CASGQGGSYEQYF
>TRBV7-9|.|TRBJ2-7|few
TGTGCCAGCAGCTTAGGCAGATCCTACGAGCAGTACTTC
CASSLGRSYEQYF
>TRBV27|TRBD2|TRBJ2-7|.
TGTGCCAGCAGTGGGACTAGCCGAGGTCCTTACGAGCAGTACTTC
CASSGTSRGPYEQYF
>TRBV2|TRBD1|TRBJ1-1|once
TGTGCCAGCAGTGTCGGACAGGGGACCACTGAAGCTTTCTTT
CASSVGQGTTEAFF
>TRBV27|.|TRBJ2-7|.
TGTGCCAGCAGGCTAGGAAACAGCTACGAGCAGTACTTC
CASRLGNSYEQYF
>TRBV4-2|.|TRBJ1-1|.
TGTGCCAGCAGCCAAAAGACAGTGATGAACACTGAAGCTTTCTTT
CASSQKTVMNTEAFF
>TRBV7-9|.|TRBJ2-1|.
TGTGCCAGCTCACAGACAAGCTCCTACAATGAGCAGTTCTTC
CASSQTSSYNEQFF
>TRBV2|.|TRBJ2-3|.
TGTGCCAGCACTGGGGCCAGAACAGATACGCAGTATTTT
CASTGARTDTQYF
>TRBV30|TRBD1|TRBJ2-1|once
TGTGCCTGGACTTGGGACAGCTCCTACAATGAGCAGTTCTTC
CAWTWDSSYNEQFF
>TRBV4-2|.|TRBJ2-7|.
TGTGCCAGCAGCCAAGATGGACGGGAAGGATCCTACGAGCAGTACTTC
CASSQDGREGSYEQYF
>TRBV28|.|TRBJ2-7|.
TGTGCCAGCAGTTTCTTCGGGGGATCCTACGAGCAGTACTTC
CASSFFGGSYEQYF
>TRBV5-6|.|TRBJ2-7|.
TGTGCCAGCGCTTCTGGGGGGCTGTTGGACGAGCAGTACTTC
CASASGGLLDEQYF
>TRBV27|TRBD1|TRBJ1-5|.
TGTGCCAGCAGTTGGACAGGGGGCTGGCCCCAGCATTTT
CASSWTGGWPQHF
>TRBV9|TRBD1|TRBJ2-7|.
TGTGCCAGCAGCGTAGGCCGGGACAGGGCCTACGAGCAGTACTTC
CASSVGRDRAYEQYF
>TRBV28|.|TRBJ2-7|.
TGTGCCAGCAGTTTCGGTATTACCTACGAGCAGTACTTC
CASSFGITYEQYF
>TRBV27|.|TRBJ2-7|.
TGTGCCAGCAGTTTGATGACTTCGACCTACGAGCAGTACTTC
CASSLMTSTYEQYF